The clone carrying this TCR beta chain was detected only once. The run depth of the assay was deep. TCRdb keeps only in-frame clones here, not all; method: immunoSEQ multiplex PCR. The repertoire holds 400,000 to 600,000 clones, with roughly 95% as singletons. V was clipped by 1 base and J by 1 base, with 10 bases between them. The CDR3 spans 15 residues. Germline lookup yields CDR1 SGHRS and CDR2 YFSETQ. This record belongs to a study of shared clonotypes between healthy human individuals. The gene calls are TRBV5-1 and TRBJ2-3, with D possibly called TRBD1 or TRBD2 (5 bases each). The source material was naive CD4+ T cells sorted from blood. The sample's subset: CD45RA+ positively selected. The TCR sequence derives from a woman younger than 45 in good health. CDR3 loop: CASSLSQGGTDTQYF. The DNA of the CDR3 is TGCGCCAGCAGCTTGTCGCAGGGAGGCACAGATACGCAGTATTTT.